The 17 T cell receptor beta chains given below trace back to one sample, sequenced in a study of technical replicates of blood from a handful of donors. Assay: immunoSEQ multiplex PCR; the TCRdb copy retains only in-frame clones and omits some. The sample carries approximately 99,000 clones, 95% recorded once. Sequenced input: T cells isolated from PBMCs. The receptors were gathered from a human donor in good health.

The chain has TRBV18 and TRBJ2-2, with TRBD2 matching 9 bases. The ends lost 6 bases at V and 0 bases at J; junction bases unmatched: 2. Germline V gene sequence: CDR1 KGHSH, CDR2 LQKENI. The CDR3 length is 15 residues. DNA of the CDR3: TGTGCCAGCTCCCGGACTAGCGCGAACACCGGGGAGCTGTTTTTT. It encodes CASSRTSANTGELFF.

The V gene is TRBV15, the J gene TRBJ2-1; 9 nucleotides line up with TRBD2. The V segment lost 2 bases and the J segment 5 bases; nucleotides outside the gene matches: 4. Germline-derived CDR1 and CDR2 are LNHNV and YYDKDF (reference sequence). CDR3 length: 15 residues. The CDR3 sequence is CATSRTAGGHNEQFF. Here the CDR3 DNA reads TGTGCCACCAGCAGAACAGCGGGAGGCCACAATGAGCAGTTCTTC.

The chain carries TRBV6-1 and TRBJ2-7; possible D gene TRBD1, 6 bases. This CDR3 is built from 10 residues. Germline CDR1 and CDR2: MNHNS and SASEGT. V gave up 8 bases and J gave up 6 bases, with 8 bases separating them. The CDR3 coding sequence is TGTGCCAGCTTGGGGGCCGAGCAGTACTTC. This translates into CASLGAEQYF.

This clone was observed a single time. The same CDR3 is also encoded by other DNA sequences in this sample. V and J are TRBV28 and TRBJ1-1; tentative D call: TRBD1 (5 bases). Trimming cost V 0 bases and J 4 bases, with 6 bases left between them. CDR1 is MDHEN and CDR2 is SYDVKM in the germline V gene. This CDR3 is 13 amino acids long. This CDR3 reads CASSLWGGTEAFF. The CDR3 nucleotides are TGTGCCAGCAGTTTATGGGGGGGCACTGAAGCTTTCTTT.

The rearrangement joins TRBV19 to TRBJ1-2, with no clear D. Germline CDR1 reads LNHDA; CDR2 reads SQIVND (reference sequence). Deletions cut 8 bases from V and 2 bases from J, with 18 bases between. This CDR3 is 15 amino acids long. The CDR3 here is CASHKRPPGNYGYTF. The CDR3, as DNA: TGTGCCAGTCATAAACGACCTCCGGGGAACTATGGCTACACCTTC.

The chain couples TRBV11-2 to TRBJ1-1; a possible D gene is TRBD1 (5 bases). There are 14 residues in the CDR3. V lost 2 bases and J lost 0, with 7 bases in between. Germline V CDR1 and CDR2: SGHAT, FQNNGV. The CDR3 region is CASSLNRLNTEAFF. As DNA, the CDR3 is TGTGCCAGCAGCTTAAACAGGCTGAACACTGAAGCTTTCTTT.

The rearrangement joins TRBV6-5 to TRBJ1-4; a possible D gene is TRBD1 (6 bases). Germline V gene sequence: CDR1 MNHEY, CDR2 SVGAGI. Trimming removed 2 bases from V and 5 bases from J, with 12 bases in between. The CDR3 consists of 15 residues. This CDR3 is CASSYVGQRNEKLFF. In DNA form, the CDR3 reads TGTGCCAGCAGTTACGTTGGACAGAGAAATGAAAAACTGTTTTTT.

The chain combines TRBV29-1 with TRBJ2-7; 12 bases agree with TRBD1. V shed 7 bases, J shed 5 bases, and the junction held 9 bases outside the gene matches. The CDR3 loop spans 14 amino acids. Looked up from germline, CDR1 is SQVTM and CDR2 is ANQGSEA. CDR3 nucleotides: TGCAGCGCTATCACCGGGACAGGGGGCCACGAGCAGTACTTC. Protein product: CSAITGTGGHEQYF.

This chain connects TRBV2 to TRBJ2-1, with 9 positions matching TRBD2. Trimming at V came to 8 bases and at J to 2 bases, leaving 4 bases not matched to a gene. CDR3 length: 14 residues. The germline V gene has CDR1 SNHLY and CDR2 FYNNEI. The CDR3 region has the DNA TGTGCCAGCCGGACTAGCGACCCCTACAATGAGCAGTTCTTC. Protein: CASRTSDPYNEQFF.

CDR3 nucleotides: TGTGCCAGCAGTTACTCGGCGGGAAATACCGGGGAGCTGTTTTTT. It specifies CASSYSAGNTGELFF. The V call is TRBV6-6, the J call TRBJ2-2, with D perhaps matching TRBD2 (6 bases). Trimming shortened V by 0 bases and J by 5 bases, and 10 bases separated the two germline ends. Germline CDR1 reads MNHNY; CDR2 reads SVGAGI (reference sequence). CDR3 length: 15 residues.

The rearrangement uses TRBV11-2 and TRBJ1-1; TRBD1 matches 9 bases. With V trimmed by 7 bases and J by 1 base, 4 bases remained unmatched. Germline loops: CDR1 SGHAT, CDR2 FQNNGV. This CDR3 spans 14 amino acids. The CDR3 nucleotides read TGTGCCAGCACCTGGACAGGGGAGAACACTGAAGCTTTCTTT. Translated: CASTWTGENTEAFF.

The rearrangement uses TRBV7-6 and TRBJ1-3; no reliable D call. V dropped 1 base and J dropped 2 bases, with 6 bases sitting between them. The CDR3 loop spans 14 amino acids. From germline, CDR1 is SGHVS and CDR2 FNYEAQ. The chain's CDR3 is CASSLEETGNTIYF. As DNA, the CDR3 is TGTGCCAGCAGCTTAGAGGAGACTGGAAACACCATATATTTT.

The genes are TRBV19 and TRBJ1-5; 7 nucleotides align to TRBD1. The CDR3 covers 13 residues. The junction had 4 bases not matched to a gene; V was cut back by 9 bases and J by 2 bases. CDR1 is LNHDA, CDR2 SQIVND, per germline (reference sequence). CDR3 in DNA: TGTGCCAGCCGGACAGGCCGCAATCAGCCCCAGCATTTT. Protein product: CASRTGRNQPQHF.

Only a few counts were recorded for this clone. This chain connects TRBV2 to TRBJ1-1, with TRBD1 matching over 7 bases. This CDR3 spans 15 amino acids. Per the germline V gene, CDR1 is SNHLY and CDR2 is FYNNEI. V gave up 6 bases and J gave up 3 bases; unmatched junction bases: 10. The CDR3 here is CASRTGTAQYTEAFF. The CDR3 nucleotides are TGTGCCAGCAGGACTGGGACAGCTCAATACACTGAAGCTTTCTTT.

This chain joins TRBV6-1 and TRBJ2-3; D unresolved. The V and J ends lost 2 bases and 4 bases respectively, with 16 bases between them. There are 16 residues in the CDR3. Per the germline V gene, CDR1 is MNHNS and CDR2 is SASEGT. The CDR3 DNA reads as TGTGCCAGCAGTGAATCAGGTGCGAGCTTCGCAGATACGCAGTATTTT. It translates to CASSESGASFADTQYF.

V is TRBV4-1 and J is TRBJ1-2; D not certain. The CDR3 has 13 amino acids. The V end lost 0 bases, the J end lost 4 bases, and 6 bases lay between the germline ends. CDR1 is MGHRA, CDR2 YSYEKL, per germline. CDR3 coding DNA: TGCGCCAGCAGCCAAGATAAAGCCTATGGCTACACCTTC. It yields the protein CASSQDKAYGYTF.

The chain uses TRBV5-1 and TRBJ2-3; 9 bases fit TRBD2. Germline V lookup: CDR1 SGHRS, CDR2 YFSETQ. The CDR3 contains 17 residues. V shed 1 base and J 4 bases; nucleotides not matched to a gene: 10. The CDR3 spells CASSLMTSGDGADTQYF. DNA for the CDR3: TGCGCCAGCAGCTTGATGACTAGCGGAGACGGGGCAGATACGCAGTATTTT.